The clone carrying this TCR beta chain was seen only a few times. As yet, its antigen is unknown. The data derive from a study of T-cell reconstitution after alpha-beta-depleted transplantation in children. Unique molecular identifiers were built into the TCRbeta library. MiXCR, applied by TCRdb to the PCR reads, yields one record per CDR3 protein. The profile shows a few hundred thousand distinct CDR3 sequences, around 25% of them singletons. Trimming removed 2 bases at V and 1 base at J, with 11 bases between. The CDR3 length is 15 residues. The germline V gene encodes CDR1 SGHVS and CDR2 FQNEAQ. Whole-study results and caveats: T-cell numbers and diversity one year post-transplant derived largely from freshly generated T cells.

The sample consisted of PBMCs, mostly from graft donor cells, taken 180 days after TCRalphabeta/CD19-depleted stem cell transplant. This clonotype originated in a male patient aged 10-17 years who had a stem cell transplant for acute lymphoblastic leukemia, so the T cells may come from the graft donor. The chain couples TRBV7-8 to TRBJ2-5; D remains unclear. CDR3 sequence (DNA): TGTGCCAGCAGCTTAACCCGACGTAGCCAAGAGACCCAGTACTTC. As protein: CASSLTRRSQETQYF.